The 2 T cell receptor beta chains below all came from one sample that was sequenced in a study of T cells in localized non-small cell lung cancer. Sequencing used immunoSEQ multiplex PCR; TCRdb keeps in-frame clones, though not all of them. Here the sample spans around 1,500 clones, around 30% being singletons. Sequencing was performed on normal lung tissue next to the tumor, taken before any cancer treatment. Source of these receptors: a male donor older than 55 with stage II squamous cell lung carcinoma.

V and J are TRBV6-8 and TRBJ1-1; 10 positions agree with TRBD1. With V trimmed by 2 bases and J by 0 bases, 6 bases remained unmatched. CDR1 MNHGY and CDR2 SAAAGT come from the germline V gene. The CDR3 extends over 17 amino acids. This CDR3 reads CASSYARDRGLNTEAFF. The CDR3 DNA is TGTGCCAGCAGTTACGCCCGGGACAGGGGCCTGAACACTGAAGCTTTCTTT.

V is TRBV6-8 and J is TRBJ2-1; TRBD2 matches at 7 bases. J was trimmed by 0 bases and V by 7 bases; bases with no gene match: 12. This CDR3 contains 17 residues. CDR1 is MNHGY, CDR2 SAAAGT, per germline. CDR3 DNA sequence: TGTGCCAGCACGCATAAGAGAGCGGGAAGCTCCTACAATGAGCAGTTCTTC. Translated: CASTHKRAGSSYNEQFF.